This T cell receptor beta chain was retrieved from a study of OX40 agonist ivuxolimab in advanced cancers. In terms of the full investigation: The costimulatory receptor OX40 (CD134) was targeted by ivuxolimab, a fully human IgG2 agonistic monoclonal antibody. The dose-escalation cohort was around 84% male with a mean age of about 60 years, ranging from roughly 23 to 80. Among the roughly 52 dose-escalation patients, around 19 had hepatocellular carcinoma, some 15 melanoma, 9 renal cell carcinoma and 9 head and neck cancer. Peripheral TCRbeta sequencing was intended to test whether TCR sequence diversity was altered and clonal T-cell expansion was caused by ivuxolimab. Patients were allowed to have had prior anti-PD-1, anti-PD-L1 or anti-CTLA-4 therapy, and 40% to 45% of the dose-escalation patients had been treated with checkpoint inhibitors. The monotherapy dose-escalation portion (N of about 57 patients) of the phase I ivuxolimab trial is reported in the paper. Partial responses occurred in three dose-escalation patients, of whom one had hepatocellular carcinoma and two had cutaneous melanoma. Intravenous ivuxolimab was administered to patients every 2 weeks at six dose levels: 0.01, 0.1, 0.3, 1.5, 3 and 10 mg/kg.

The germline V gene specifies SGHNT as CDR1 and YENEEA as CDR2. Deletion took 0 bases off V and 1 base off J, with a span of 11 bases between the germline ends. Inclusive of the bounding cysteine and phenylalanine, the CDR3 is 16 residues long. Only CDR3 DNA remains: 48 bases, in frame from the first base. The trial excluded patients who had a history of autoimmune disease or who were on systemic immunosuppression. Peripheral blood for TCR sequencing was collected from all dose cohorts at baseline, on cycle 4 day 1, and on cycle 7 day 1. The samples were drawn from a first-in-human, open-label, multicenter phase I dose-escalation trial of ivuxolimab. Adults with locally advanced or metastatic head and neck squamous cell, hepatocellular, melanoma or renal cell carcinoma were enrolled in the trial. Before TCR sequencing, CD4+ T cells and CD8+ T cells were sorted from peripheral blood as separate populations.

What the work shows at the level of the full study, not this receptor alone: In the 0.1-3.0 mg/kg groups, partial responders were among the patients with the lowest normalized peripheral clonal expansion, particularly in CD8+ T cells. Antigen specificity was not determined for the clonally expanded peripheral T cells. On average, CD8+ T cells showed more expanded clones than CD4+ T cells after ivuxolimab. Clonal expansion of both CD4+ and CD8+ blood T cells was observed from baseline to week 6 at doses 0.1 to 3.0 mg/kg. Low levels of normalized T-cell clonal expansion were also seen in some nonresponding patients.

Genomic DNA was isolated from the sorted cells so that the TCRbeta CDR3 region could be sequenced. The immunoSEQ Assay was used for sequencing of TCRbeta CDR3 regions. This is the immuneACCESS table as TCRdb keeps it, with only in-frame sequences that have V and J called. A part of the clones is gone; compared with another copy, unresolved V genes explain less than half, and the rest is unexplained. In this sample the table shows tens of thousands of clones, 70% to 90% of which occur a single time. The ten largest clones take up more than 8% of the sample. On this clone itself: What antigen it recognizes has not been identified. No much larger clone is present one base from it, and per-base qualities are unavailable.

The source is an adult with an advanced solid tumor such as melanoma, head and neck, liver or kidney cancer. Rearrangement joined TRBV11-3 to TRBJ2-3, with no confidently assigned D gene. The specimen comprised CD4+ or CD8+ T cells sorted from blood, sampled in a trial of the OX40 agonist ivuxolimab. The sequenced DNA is TGTGCCAGCAGCTTAGACACTCTAGATGGCACAGATACGCAGTATTTT. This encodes CASSLDTLDGTDTQYF.